This T cell receptor (beta chain) was recovered during a study of untreated major depressive disorder. Profiled with immunoSEQ multiplex PCR; TCRdb holds only in-frame clones, not every one. The profile shows roughly 22,000 clones, roughly 89% of them singletons. With 1 base removed from V and 5 bases from J, the gap between germline ends came to 11 bases. This CDR3 spans 14 amino acids. The V gene's germline CDR1 is SGHNT and CDR2 YENEEA. Material for sequencing was CD4+ T cells from PBMCs. The chain recombines TRBV11-3 with TRBJ1-1, with D uncertain. This receptor was taken from a woman aged 40 to 50 in good health. In DNA, the CDR3 is TGTGCCAGCAGCTTAGGTGCGGGAACTACTGAAGCTTTCTTT. Amino acids: CASSLGAGTTEAFF.